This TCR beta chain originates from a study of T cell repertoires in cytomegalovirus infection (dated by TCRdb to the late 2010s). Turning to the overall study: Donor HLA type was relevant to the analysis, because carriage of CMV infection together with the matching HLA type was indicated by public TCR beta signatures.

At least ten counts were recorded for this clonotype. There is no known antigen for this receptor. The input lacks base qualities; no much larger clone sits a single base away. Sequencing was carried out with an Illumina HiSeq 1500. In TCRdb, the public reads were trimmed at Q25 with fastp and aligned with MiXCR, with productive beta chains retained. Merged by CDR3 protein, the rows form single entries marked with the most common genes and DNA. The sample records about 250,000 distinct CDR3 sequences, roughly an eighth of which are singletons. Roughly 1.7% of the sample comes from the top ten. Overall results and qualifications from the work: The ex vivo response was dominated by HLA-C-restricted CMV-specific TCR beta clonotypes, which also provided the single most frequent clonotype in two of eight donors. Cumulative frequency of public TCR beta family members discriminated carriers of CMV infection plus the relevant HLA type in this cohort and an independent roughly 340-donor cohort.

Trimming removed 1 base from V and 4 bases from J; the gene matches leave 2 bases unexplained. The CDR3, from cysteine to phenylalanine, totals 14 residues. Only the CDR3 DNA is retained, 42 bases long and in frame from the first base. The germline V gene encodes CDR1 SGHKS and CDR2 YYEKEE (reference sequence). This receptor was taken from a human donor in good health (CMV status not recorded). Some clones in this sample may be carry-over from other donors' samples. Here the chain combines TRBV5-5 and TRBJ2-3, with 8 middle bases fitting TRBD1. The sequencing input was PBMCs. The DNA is TGTGCCAGCAGCTTGTGGACAGGGCCAGATACGCAGTATTTT. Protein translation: CASSLWTGPDTQYF.